This note documents a single T cell receptor (beta chain) sequence. Its specificity is unknown. The table came from immunoSEQ multiplex PCR; TCRdb's copy has only in-frame clones and leaves some out. The sample consists of more than 95,000 clones, over 85% of them appearing once. This entry belongs to a study of T cell responses to AZD1222 COVID-19 vaccine. Study observations and caveats: Reports indicate that nearly half of spike-specific TCRs are directed at unmutated variant regions.

The germline CDR1 and CDR2 sequences are SGHTA and FQGNSA. V lost 5 bases to trimming and J lost 3 bases; unmatched junction nucleotides: 7. CDR3 size: 14 residues. Sequences were derived from peripheral blood, sampled on day 0 of AZD1222 vaccination. The receptor was isolated from an adult in good health. The chain is built from TRBV7-2 and TRBJ2-7; 7 nucleotides agree with TRBD1. CDR3 in DNA: TGTGCCAGCAGCAACCGGGACAGTGGCTACGAGCAGTACTTC. Translation: CASSNRDSGYEQYF.